These 10 T cell receptor beta chains were sequenced from one sample in a study of cytomegalovirus exposure and HLA in healthy donors. Researchers ran the PCR with 60 Vbeta and 13 Jbeta primers. Sequenced by immunoSEQ multiplex PCR; TCRdb stores in-frame clones only, minus some. The sample includes approximately 90,000 clones, roughly 79% of them seen just once. Material: PBMCs. The receptors stem from a woman aged 40 to 50 in good health and CMV-seronegative.

The V gene is TRBV5-6, the J gene TRBJ1-2, with D possibly matching TRBD1 (5 bases). This CDR3 is built from 15 residues. V was shortened by 1 base and J by 1 base, with 11 bases between the two germline ends. Germline values: CDR1 SGHDT, CDR2 YYEEEE. The CDR3 DNA reads TGTGCCAGCAGCTTGAGGGGCGCCGGTAACTATGGCTACACCTTC. Protein sequence: CASSLRGAGNYGYTF.

The chain links TRBV19 to TRBJ2-7, with TRBD1 matching over 10 bases. Germline values: CDR1 LNHDA, CDR2 SQIVND (reference sequence). Trimming took 7 bases from V and 2 from J; bases not matched to a gene: 8. The CDR3 has 15 amino acids. In DNA form, the CDR3 reads TGTGCCAGTACCCCAGGGACAGGGGTAACCTACGAGCAGTACTTC. It translates to CASTPGTGVTYEQYF.

The rearrangement links TRBV6-1 to TRBJ1-2; tentatively, D is TRBD1 (5 bases). V was shortened by 4 bases and J by 0 bases, with 12 bases between the two germline ends. The germline gives CDR1 MNHNS, CDR2 SASEGT. CDR3 length: 15 amino acids. The CDR3 DNA reads TGTGCCAGCAGTGCCTCGGACACAGCTAACTATGGCTACACCTTC. The encoded protein is CASSASDTANYGYTF.

This clone has just one count. The V gene is TRBV29-1, the J gene TRBJ2-2, with D possibly TRBD1 on 5 matching bases. Trimming shortened V by 0 bases and J by 0 bases, and 5 bases separated the two germline ends. This CDR3 has 14 amino acids. Germline V gene lookup returns CDR1 SQVTM and CDR2 ANQGSEA. This CDR3 is CSVEDRANTGELFF. Written as DNA, the CDR3 is TGCAGCGTTGAAGACAGGGCGAACACCGGGGAGCTGTTTTTT.

The chain joins TRBV4-1 to TRBJ1-1; 7 nucleotides agree with TRBD1. CDR3 length equals 16 residues. The germline gives CDR1 MGHRA, CDR2 YSYEKL. The ends lost 7 bases at V and 0 bases at J; junction bases unmatched: 11. The CDR3 here is CASTRAPGQMNTEAFF. Written as DNA, the CDR3 is TGCGCCAGCACCAGAGCGCCGGGACAGATGAACACTGAAGCTTTCTTT.

This clone was observed a handful of times. The junction shows a germline mismatch at one end, possibly a read error. The rearrangement uses TRBV13 and TRBJ1-1; D ambiguous. Germline V gene data show CDR1 as PRHDT and CDR2 as FYEKMQ (reference sequence). There are 10 residues in the CDR3. For the CDR3, the DNA is TGTGCCAGCAGCTTCGCGGAGCCGCACTTT. Protein sequence: CASSFAEPHF.

The chain is built from TRBV7-9 and TRBJ1-5; D remains unclear. Trimming stripped 5 bases from V and 4 bases from J, with 12 bases between. Germline V CDR1 and CDR2: SEHNR, FQNEAQ (reference sequence). The CDR3 sequence is 14 residues long. The CDR3 DNA is TGTGCCAGCAGCAACCCAGGCGAGAATCAGCCCCAGCATTTT. This translates into CASSNPGENQPQHF. Together with reference TRBV7-9 and TRBJ1-5, the CDR3 gives the full variable domain: DTGVSQNPRHKITKRGQNVTFRCDPISEHNRLYWYRQTLGQGPEFLTYFQNEAQLEKSRLLSDRFSAERPKGSFSTLEIQRTEQGDSAMYLCASSNPGENQPQHFGDGTRLSIL.

The genes are TRBV19 and TRBJ1-2; TRBD1 matches 7 bases. This CDR3 comprises 16 residues. Germline V gene sequence: CDR1 LNHDA, CDR2 SQIVND (reference sequence). V gave up 4 bases and J gave up 8 bases; unmatched junction bases: 16. The CDR3 coding sequence is TGTGCCAGTAGTAACCGGGACAGTCTTTTTGTAAGCGGCTACACCTTC. Amino acids: CASSNRDSLFVSGYTF.

The rearrangement uses TRBV6-1 and TRBJ1-1; D uncertain. The CDR3 runs to 13 residues. CDR1 is MNHNS and CDR2 is SASEGT in the germline V gene. Trimming took off 10 bases at V and 0 bases at J, with 12 bases between the two ends. In DNA form, the CDR3 reads TGTGCCACCCAAACGACTGTGAACACTGAAGCTTTCTTT. Translation: CATQTTVNTEAFF.

The chain combines TRBV7-9 with TRBJ1-5, with TRBD1 identical over 7 bases. This CDR3 contains 15 residues. Germline trimming cut 2 bases from V and 3 bases from J; bases unmatched to any gene: 4. Germline assignment: CDR1 SEHNR and CDR2 FQNEAQ (reference sequence). The CDR3 sequence is CASSLTGALNQPQHF. In DNA form, the CDR3 reads TGTGCCAGCAGCTTAACAGGGGCTCTCAATCAGCCCCAGCATTTT.